This TCR beta chain was sequenced for a study of early T cells in non-severe SARS-CoV-2 infection. Across the study: The chains were unpaired, and the sequenced material was bulk RNA from unsorted whole blood. The study's findings and limits: The study's VDJdb matching favored anti-spike CD8 responses and missed private and CD4 specificities.

Researchers tagged individual cDNA molecules with unique molecular identifiers. TCRdb reprocessed the 5' RACE reads via MiXCR and lists one record per CDR3 protein. The data hold about 60,000 distinct CDR3 sequences, with 8% to 9.5% observed a single time. As for this clonotype: Its cognate antigen is unknown.

The germline CDR1 and CDR2 sequences are KGHSH and LQKENI. V lost 2 bases and J 4 bases, leaving 9 bases between the germline ends. The CDR3 length is 14 residues. The chain couples TRBV18 to TRBJ2-1; the D is unclear. This clonotype was obtained from an adult who was a healthcare worker with PCR-confirmed SARS-CoV-2 infection or an uninfected control (not recorded which). Sequenced: whole blood. CDR3 bases: TGTGCCAGCTCACCAGAAACCACTTACAATGAGCAGTTCTTC. Residues: CASSPETTYNEQFF.